Shown below are 7 T cell receptor beta chains from a single sample sequenced in a study of control samples from healthy donors and cancer patients. TCRdb keeps only in-frame clones here, not all; method: immunoSEQ multiplex PCR. In the table there are 100,000 to 150,000 clones, around 90% of which are singletons. The sequencing sample was made of blood. All receptors derive from a man between 40 and 49 years old in good health.

The gene calls are TRBV19 and TRBJ1-1; D is perhaps TRBD1 (5 bases). From germline, CDR1 is LNHDA and CDR2 SQIVND (reference sequence). Trimming removed 2 bases at V and 6 bases at J, with 10 bases between. This CDR3 has 13 residues. CDR3 nucleotides: TGTGCCAGTAGTATAATGGCAGGGCCTGAAGCTTTCTTT. Protein: CASSIMAGPEAFF.

The J gene is TRBJ1-3, the V gene TRBV5-1, with 7 bases lining up with TRBD1. Trimming took 0 bases from V and 6 from J; bases not matched to a gene: 6. This CDR3 comprises 15 residues. The germline V gene has CDR1 SGHRS and CDR2 YFSETQ. CDR3 loop: CASSLDTGDENTIYF. For the CDR3, the DNA is TGCGCCAGCAGCTTGGATACAGGGGACGAAAACACCATATATTTT.

The gene calls are TRBV5-4 and TRBJ2-5; TRBD2 is a possible D gene (6 bases). Trimming left V 2 bases short and J 4 bases short, with 12 bases between. This CDR3 contains 14 residues. Germline assignment: CDR1 SGHNT and CDR2 YYREEE (reference sequence). CDR3 amino acids: CASSFERVGETQYF. The CDR3 DNA follows: TGTGCCAGCAGCTTTGAGCGGGTCGGAGAGACCCAGTACTTC.

The CDR3 sequence: CASSTTAGYEQYF. CDR3 DNA: TGTGCCAGCTCAACCACCGCGGGCTACGAGCAGTACTTC. The V gene is TRBV18, the J gene TRBJ2-7; maybe TRBD2 (5 bases). V dropped 5 bases and J dropped 3 bases, with 11 bases sitting between them. CDR1 is KGHSH, CDR2 LQKENI, per germline. The CDR3 totals 13 residues.

The CDR3 loop is CASSDQRAGNTIYF. CDR3 sequence (DNA): TGTGCCAGCAGCGACCAGAGAGCTGGAAACACCATATATTTT. The chain employs TRBV11-2 and TRBJ1-3; D is uncertain. V gave up 5 bases and J gave up 2 bases, with 10 bases separating them. This CDR3 is built from 14 residues. From germline, CDR1 is SGHAT and CDR2 FQNNGV.

The chain links TRBV5-1 to TRBJ2-5, with 14 positions matching TRBD2. Unmatched junction bases numbered 2, after V lost 0 bases and J lost 4 bases. The CDR3 has 16 residues. Germline V lookup: CDR1 SGHRS, CDR2 YFSETQ. The CDR3 region has the DNA TGCGCCAGCAGCTTGGACGGGACTAGCGGGGGAGAGACCCAGTACTTC. It translates to CASSLDGTSGGETQYF.

The chain is built from TRBV30 and TRBJ2-2; D call uncertain. The V gene's germline CDR1 is GTSNPN and CDR2 SVGIG (reference sequence). The CDR3 has 11 residues. Trimming shortened V by 1 base and J by 8 bases, and 5 bases separated the two germline ends. CDR3 protein: CAWSDGGELFF. DNA for the CDR3: TGTGCCTGGAGTGACGGGGGGGAGCTGTTTTTT.